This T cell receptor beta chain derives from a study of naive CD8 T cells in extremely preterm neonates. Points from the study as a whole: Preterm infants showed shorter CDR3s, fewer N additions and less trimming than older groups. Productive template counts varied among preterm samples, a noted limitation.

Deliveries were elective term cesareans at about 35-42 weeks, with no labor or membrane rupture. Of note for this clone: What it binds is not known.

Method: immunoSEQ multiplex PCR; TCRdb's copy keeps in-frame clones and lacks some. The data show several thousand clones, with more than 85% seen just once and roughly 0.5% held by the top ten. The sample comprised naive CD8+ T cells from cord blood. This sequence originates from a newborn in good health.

This CDR3 is CASSQAYSISYEQYF. CDR3 coding DNA: TGCGCCAGCAGCCAAGCTTACAGTATAAGCTACGAGCAGTACTTC. The chain links TRBV4-1 to TRBJ2-7; unclear D gene. The V end lost 1 base, the J end lost 3 bases, and 13 bases lay between the germline ends. The germline V gene has CDR1 MGHRA and CDR2 YSYEKL. CDR3 length: 15 residues.